This T cell receptor (beta chain) derives from a study of cytomegalovirus exposure and HLA in healthy donors. Looked up from germline, CDR1 is SGHVS and CDR2 is FQNEAQ. Trimming took 1 base from V and 1 from J, leaving 17 bases between them. The CDR3 length is 18 residues. PCR was performed using 60 Vbeta and 13 Jbeta primers. Data came from immunoSEQ multiplex PCR; TCRdb stores just in-frame clones and leaves some out. The sample shows 210,000 or so clones, around 83% of them seen only once. Sequencing was done on a sample of PBMCs. The sequence was collected from a girl under 18 in good health and CMV-seronegative. The chain combines TRBV7-8 with TRBJ1-5; D is uncertain. The CDR3 region is CASSLGVRGGGSNQPQHF. For the CDR3, the DNA is TGTGCCAGCAGCTTAGGAGTACGGGGAGGCGGGAGCAATCAGCCCCAGCATTTT.